The 2 T cell receptor beta chains given below trace back to one sample, sequenced in a study of T-cell reconstitution after alpha-beta-depleted transplantation in children. The TCRbeta library incorporated unique molecular identifiers. A single record per CDR3 protein comes from TCRdb applying MiXCR to the PCR reads. The sample has 180,000 or so distinct CDR3 sequences, 6.3% seen once; the top ten hold 4.5%. The material was PBMCs, obtained before TCRalphabeta/CD19-depleted stem cell transplant. These receptors all come from a girl under two years old with combined immunodeficiency, due to receive a stem cell transplant.

To note about this clonotype: It may be a read error: a sequence one base away is much more abundant. The J gene is TRBJ2-1, the V gene TRBV6-2 or TRBV6-3, with D unclear. There are 14 residues in the CDR3. Germline V gene lookup returns CDR1 MNHEY and CDR2 SVGEGT. V was shortened by 4 bases and J by 6 bases, with 13 bases between the two germline ends. The CDR3 DNA is TGTGCCAGCAGTTGCCCCCTGACGAGCAATGAGCAGTTCTTC. This gives the protein CASSCPLTSNEQFF.

This clonotype was recorded at least ten times. CDR3 region: CASSFPGRDEQYF. The DNA for the CDR3 is TGTGCCAGCAGCTTCCCTGGAAGAGACGAGCAGTACTTC. This chain joins TRBV11-2 and TRBJ2-7; no firm D call. V was cut by 3 bases and J by 5 bases, with 11 bases left in between. There are 13 residues in the CDR3. Germline V gene data show CDR1 as SGHAT and CDR2 as FQNNGV.